These 29 T cell receptor beta chains came from one sample sequenced in a study of blood T cell repertoires in COVID-19. Sequencing used immunoSEQ multiplex PCR; TCRdb keeps in-frame clones, though not all of them. The table has some 150,000 clones, around 87% seen once; the top ten hold 1.2%. Source material: PBMCs or T cells enriched from blood (not recorded which). Receptors were obtained from a woman in her twenties or thirties with acute COVID-19.

The V and J genes are TRBV19 and TRBJ2-2, with 12 bases lining up with TRBD2. The length of the CDR3 is 16 residues. In germline, CDR1 is LNHDA, CDR2 SQIVND (reference sequence). The junction had 6 bases not matched to a gene; V was cut back by 8 bases and J by 2 bases. The CDR3: CASRLAGGSNTGELFF. The CDR3 DNA sequence: TGTGCCAGTCGTCTAGCGGGAGGGTCAAACACCGGGGAGCTGTTTTTT.

This clone was seen once. This sequence joins TRBV30 and TRBJ1-1, with a weak D call TRBD1 (6 bases). The germline V and J ends were trimmed by 1 base and 4 bases, with 10 bases remaining between them. The CDR3 is made up of 13 amino acids. Germline V gene sequence: CDR1 GTSNPN, CDR2 SVGIG (reference sequence). The CDR3 sequence: CAWSAGVGTEAFF. The CDR3 bases are TGTGCCTGGAGTGCAGGGGTGGGCACTGAAGCTTTCTTT.

This chain uses TRBV7-3 with TRBJ2-3, with TRBD2 as a possible D gene (6 bases). The ends were cut back, 5 bases at V and 0 bases at J, with 12 bases in the middle. Per germline, CDR1 SGHTA and CDR2 FQGTGA. The length of the CDR3 is 15 residues. In DNA, the CDR3 is TGTGCCAGCAGCCCTCTGGCGGGGAGCACAGATACGCAGTATTTT. Protein sequence: CASSPLAGSTDTQYF. Together with reference TRBV7-3 and TRBJ2-3, the CDR3 gives the full variable domain: GAGVSQTPSNKVTEKGKYVELRCDPISGHTALYWYRQSLGQGPEFLIYFQGTGAADDSGLPNDRFFAVRPEGSVSTLKIQRTERGDSAVYLCASSPLAGSTDTQYFGPGTRLTVL.

The gene calls are TRBV6-5 and TRBJ2-7, with a weak D call TRBD1 (5 bases). Per germline, CDR1 MNHEY and CDR2 SVGAGI. The CDR3 extends over 13 amino acids. V dropped 6 bases and J dropped 5 bases, with 14 bases sitting between them. The CDR3 nucleotides read TGTGCCAGCAGACTGACAGTGGGCCACGAGCAGTACTTC. It is translated as CASRLTVGHEQYF.

The rearrangement joins TRBV18 to TRBJ2-7; 10 bases line up with TRBD1. Unmatched junction bases numbered 5, after V lost 4 bases and J lost 5 bases. CDR3 length equals 14 residues. The germline V gene encodes CDR1 KGHSH and CDR2 LQKENI. CDR3 region: CASSQSGQGDEQYF. The CDR3 DNA follows: TGTGCCAGCTCACAATCCGGACAGGGGGACGAGCAGTACTTC. The full variable domain, its missing parts supplied by reference TRBV18 and TRBJ2-7, is NAGVMQNPRHLVRRRGQEARLRCSPMKGHSHVYWYRQLPEEGLKFMVYLQKENIIDESGMPKERFSAEFPKEGPSILRIQQVVRGDSAAYFCASSQSGQGDEQYFGPGTRLTVT.

The chain joins TRBV28 to TRBJ2-1; perhaps TRBD2 as D (6 bases). With 5 bases removed from V and 15 bases from J, the gap between germline ends came to 14 bases. Germline CDR1 and CDR2: MDHEN and SYDVKM. The CDR3 sequence is 11 residues long. CDR3 loop: CASSQMDYRFF. The DNA of the CDR3 is TGTGCCAGCAGTCAGATGGACTATCGGTTCTTC.

The gene calls are TRBV13 and TRBJ1-1, with 7 bases that match TRBD1. The ends lost 4 bases at V and 3 bases at J; junction bases unmatched: 8. The CDR3 is made up of 15 amino acids. Germline CDR1 is PRHDT and CDR2 is FYEKMQ (reference sequence). This CDR3 reads CASSSLGRGYTEAFF. The CDR3 coding sequence is TGTGCCAGCAGCTCCCTGGGCAGGGGGTACACTGAAGCTTTCTTT.

CDR3 sequence reads: CATSRGGSPLHF. For the CDR3, the DNA is TGTGCCACCAGCCGAGGAGGTTCACCCCTCCACTTT. This chain joins TRBV15 and TRBJ1-6; D not resolved. From germline, CDR1 is LNHNV and CDR2 YYDKDF (reference sequence). The V gene lost 5 bases and the J gene lost 9 bases, with 8 bases spanning the gap. The CDR3 runs to 12 residues.

This chain connects TRBV28 to TRBJ2-3, with TRBD2 identical over 11 bases. The CDR3 spans 15 residues. With 5 bases clipped from V and 9 bases from J, the junction kept 10 bases outside the gene matches. Germline V gene lookup returns CDR1 MDHEN and CDR2 SYDVKM. The CDR3 sequence: CASSQLAGVSGTQYF. In nucleotides, the CDR3 is TGTGCCAGCAGTCAACTAGCGGGGGTGTCGGGGACGCAGTATTTT.

The V call is TRBV19, the J call TRBJ2-7, with a possible D match to TRBD2 (5 bases). V was clipped by 5 bases and J by 3 bases, with 14 bases between them. CDR1 and CDR2 from the germline V gene are LNHDA and SQIVND (reference sequence). The CDR3 extends over 14 amino acids. The CDR3 DNA reads TGTGCCAGTAGTCCAGCGGTAGACCTCTACGAGCAGTACTTC. Translated, it gives CASSPAVDLYEQYF.

The genes are TRBV3-1 (or the pseudogene TRBV3-2) and TRBJ1-3; 11 bases fit TRBD1. This CDR3 spans 16 amino acids. J lost 9 bases, V lost 2 bases, and 9 bases had no gene match. CDR1 and CDR2 (germline): LGHDT, YNNKEL (reference sequence). The CDR3 is CASSQTGTGGGGTIYF. The CDR3 nucleotides are TGTGCCAGCAGCCAAACCGGGACAGGGGGTGGAGGCACCATATATTTT.

This chain links TRBV7-9 with TRBJ2-1; D is possibly TRBD1 (5 bases). Germline assignment: CDR1 SEHNR and CDR2 FQNEAQ (reference sequence). The CDR3 spans 16 residues. Trimming removed 3 bases at V and 2 bases at J, with 14 bases between. The CDR3 reads CASSFIGLGAYNEQFF. The DNA of the CDR3 is TGTGCCAGCAGCTTCATAGGGTTAGGGGCCTACAATGAGCAGTTCTTC.

The rearrangement links TRBV4-2 to TRBJ1-4; D gene unclear. V was clipped by 4 bases and J by 3 bases, with 9 bases between them. The CDR3 totals 14 residues. Germline-derived CDR1 and CDR2 are LGHNA and YNFKEQ. CDR3 sequence reads: CASSRTDSNEKLFF. The CDR3 region has the DNA TGTGCCAGCAGCCGGACGGACTCTAATGAAAAACTGTTTTTT.

This chain connects TRBV30 to TRBJ2-2; 7 positions match TRBD2. J lost 7 bases, V lost 0 bases, and 14 bases had no gene match. Germline V gene data show CDR1 as GTSNPN and CDR2 as SVGIG (reference sequence). CDR3 length: 17 amino acids. This CDR3 reads CAWSVRTSAMSFGELFF. CDR3 DNA: TGTGCCTGGAGTGTTAGGACTAGTGCTATGAGTTTCGGGGAGCTGTTTTTT.

The DNA for the CDR3 is TGTGCCAGTAGACGAGAAGGGGCGAACACCGGGGAGCTGTTTTTT. Amino acid sequence: CASRREGANTGELFF. V usage is TRBV25-1 and J usage is TRBJ2-2, with D perhaps TRBD1 (5 bases). The V gene's germline CDR1 is MGHDK and CDR2 SYGVNS. The CDR3 sequence is 15 residues long. The ends were cut back, 9 bases at V and 0 bases at J, with 14 bases in the middle.

CDR3 in DNA: TGTGCCAGCAGCCTATCGGGGACTGCAACCTACGAGCAGTACTTC. This gives the protein CASSLSGTATYEQYF. The J gene is TRBJ2-7, the V gene TRBV27; D is perhaps TRBD2 (6 bases). In germline, CDR1 is MNHEY, CDR2 SMNVEV (reference sequence). This CDR3 is 15 amino acids long. V gave up 6 bases and J gave up 2 bases, with 17 bases separating them.

This chain connects TRBV6-1 to TRBJ2-4, with 10 bases that match TRBD1. With 3 bases clipped from V and 8 bases from J, the junction kept 10 bases outside the gene matches. The CDR3 length is 16 residues. Germline V gene data show CDR1 as MNHNS and CDR2 as SASEGT. CDR3: CASSDAPGQGIDIQYF. CDR3 DNA sequence: TGTGCCAGCAGTGATGCTCCGGGACAGGGGATTGACATTCAGTACTTC.

This chain links TRBV7-9 with TRBJ2-1; 8 nucleotides agree with TRBD2. The ends lost 5 bases at V and 3 bases at J; junction bases unmatched: 12. The CDR3 is 17 amino acids. CDR1 is SEHNR, CDR2 FQNEAQ, per germline (reference sequence). The CDR3 region is CASSHQKREWDYNEQFF. CDR3 in DNA: TGTGCCAGCAGCCACCAAAAGCGGGAGTGGGACTACAATGAGCAGTTCTTC.

V gene TRBV7-3 combines with J gene TRBJ1-2, with 9 bases aligning to TRBD1. The germline gives CDR1 SGHTA, CDR2 FQGTGA. The trim removed 0 bases at V and 8 bases at J, leaving 10 bases unmatched. There are 16 residues in the CDR3. CDR3 amino acids: CASSLTGDRGTSGYTF. CDR3 DNA sequence: TGTGCCAGCAGCTTAACGGGAGACAGGGGGACCTCGGGCTACACCTTC.

This chain joins TRBV7-9 and TRBJ2-3; TRBD2 matches at 9 bases. Trimming took 3 bases from V and 6 from J; bases not matched to a gene: 7. CDR1 is SEHNR and CDR2 is FQNEAQ in the germline V gene (reference sequence). The CDR3 is 15 amino acids. The CDR3 DNA reads as TGTGCCAGCAGCTTCGGAGCGGGAGGCGACGATACGCAGTATTTT. Translated: CASSFGAGGDDTQYF.

The CDR3 region is CASGTGTSRYEQYF. In nucleotides, the CDR3 is TGCGCCAGCGGAACCGGGACTAGTCGCTACGAGCAGTACTTC. The V and J genes are TRBV5-1 and TRBJ2-7, with TRBD2 identical over 8 bases. Germline assignment: CDR1 SGHRS and CDR2 YFSETQ. The CDR3 runs 14 residues. V lost 7 bases, J lost 3 bases, and 9 bases stayed unmatched.

This rearrangement joins TRBV12-5 to TRBJ2-3; 8 bases align to TRBD2. CDR1 and CDR2 from the germline V gene are LGHNT and FRNRAP. Unmatched junction bases numbered 10, after V lost 0 bases and J lost 2 bases. This CDR3 spans 18 amino acids. CDR3 sequence (DNA): TGTGCTAGTGGTTTGGTACAGGACGGGAGGGGCTACACAGATACGCAGTATTTT. Translating it yields CASGLVQDGRGYTDTQYF.

V gene TRBV29-1 combines with J gene TRBJ2-2; the match to TRBD2 covers 7 bases. The trim removed 5 bases at V and 6 bases at J, leaving 9 bases unmatched. The germline gives CDR1 SQVTM, CDR2 ANQGSEA. The CDR3 has 14 amino acids. In DNA form, the CDR3 reads TGCAGCGTTATACTAGCGCAAAGGGCCGGGGAGCTGTTTTTT. Translated, it gives CSVILAQRAGELFF.

The V call is TRBV3-1 (or the pseudogene TRBV3-2), the J call TRBJ1-1; a possible D gene is TRBD1 (5 bases). Trimming removed 0 bases at V and 5 bases at J, with 10 bases between. The CDR3 has 14 residues. Germline values: CDR1 LGHDT, CDR2 YNNKEL (reference sequence). The CDR3 DNA is TGTGCCAGCAGCCAAGATATGGCAGGGACTGAAGCTTTCTTT. Translating it yields CASSQDMAGTEAFF.

V is TRBV30 and J is TRBJ1-6, with D possibly matching TRBD1 (6 bases). Per the germline V gene, CDR1 is GTSNPN and CDR2 is SVGIG (reference sequence). This CDR3 is built from 15 residues. Trimming pared 4 bases from V and 10 bases from J, leaving 20 bases between. In DNA form, the CDR3 reads TGTGCCTGGACCCCAGACTACAGGGTATCGTCACCCCTCCACTTT. Its protein is CAWTPDYRVSSPLHF.

This clone has only a few counts. The chain carries TRBV28 and TRBJ1-6; tentatively, D is TRBD1 (6 bases). The CDR3 runs 13 residues. Germline loops: CDR1 MDHEN, CDR2 SYDVKM. V dropped 4 bases and J dropped 7 bases, with 8 bases sitting between them. CDR3 DNA sequence: TGTGCCAGCAGTTCGGACAGAAATTCACCCCTCCACTTT. Translated: CASSSDRNSPLHF. The full variable domain, its missing parts supplied by reference TRBV28 and TRBJ1-6, is DVKVTQSSRYLVKRTGEKVFLECVQDMDHENMFWYRQDPGLGLRLIYFSYDVKMKEKGDIPEGYSVSREKKERFSLILESASTNQTSMYLCASSSDRNSPLHFGNGTRLTVT.

The rearrangement uses TRBV5-1 and TRBJ1-1; D is uncertain. This CDR3 is built from 14 residues. Germline-derived CDR1 and CDR2 are SGHRS and YFSETQ. V was clipped by 0 bases and J by 1 base, with 7 bases between them. In DNA, the CDR3 is TGCGCCAGCAGCTTGGACGCCGGGAACACTGAAGCTTTCTTT. It is translated as CASSLDAGNTEAFF.

This chain joins TRBV5-1 and TRBJ2-5, with D possibly being TRBD1 (5 bases). The V end was cut by 0 bases, the J end by 4 bases, with 16 bases between. This CDR3 is 16 amino acids long. Germline V gene data show CDR1 as SGHRS and CDR2 as YFSETQ. CDR3 bases: TGCGCCAGCAGCTTGGCCAATCAGGGCGGTGCAGAGACCCAGTACTTC. It translates to CASSLANQGGAETQYF.

The chain is built from TRBV28 and TRBJ2-1; 11 bases line up with TRBD2. J was trimmed by 0 bases and V by 5 bases; bases with no gene match: 6. This CDR3 is built from 17 residues. Germline assignment: CDR1 MDHEN and CDR2 SYDVKM. The CDR3 loop is CASSTTSGINSYNEQFF. The CDR3 DNA sequence: TGTGCCAGCAGTACGACTAGCGGGATAAACTCCTACAATGAGCAGTTCTTC. Full variable domain (remainder filled in from reference TRBV28 and TRBJ2-1): DVKVTQSSRYLVKRTGEKVFLECVQDMDHENMFWYRQDPGLGLRLIYFSYDVKMKEKGDIPEGYSVSREKKERFSLILESASTNQTSMYLCASSTTSGINSYNEQFFGPGTRLTVL.